The entry that follows covers one T cell receptor (beta chain) sequence. This record belongs to a study of T cell responses to AZD1222 COVID-19 vaccine. The CDR3 is made up of 13 amino acids. Germline V CDR1 and CDR2: MNHEY, SMNVEV (reference sequence). The V end was cut by 4 bases, the J end by 1 base, with 7 bases between. The protocol was immunoSEQ multiplex PCR, while the TCRdb copy is restricted to in-frame clones and leaves out a portion. Among about 92,000 clones listed, 65% to 90% were seen once. This TCR was sampled from an adult in good health. This rearrangement joins TRBV27 to TRBJ1-1; the D gene is possibly TRBD1 (5 bases). Here the sequenced sample was peripheral blood, taken on day 0 of AZD1222 vaccination. The CDR3 nucleotides read TGTGCCAGCAGTTGGGGCCAGAACACTGAAGCTTTCTTT. As protein: CASSWGQNTEAFF.